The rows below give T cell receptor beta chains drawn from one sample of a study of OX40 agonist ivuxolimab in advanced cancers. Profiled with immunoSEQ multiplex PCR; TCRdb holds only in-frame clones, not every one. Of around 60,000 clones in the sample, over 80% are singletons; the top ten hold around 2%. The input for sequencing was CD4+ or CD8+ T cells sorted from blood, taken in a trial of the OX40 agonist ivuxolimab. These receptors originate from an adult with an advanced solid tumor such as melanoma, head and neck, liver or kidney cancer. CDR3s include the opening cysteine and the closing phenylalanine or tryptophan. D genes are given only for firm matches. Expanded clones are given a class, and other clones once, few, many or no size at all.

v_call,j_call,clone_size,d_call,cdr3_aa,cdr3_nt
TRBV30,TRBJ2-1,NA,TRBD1,CAWTTGGSYNEQFF,TGTGCCTGGACTACAGGGGGCTCCTACAATGAGCAGTTCTTC
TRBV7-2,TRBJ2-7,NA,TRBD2,CASSLGGGSSYEQYF,TGTGCCAGCAGCTTAGGCGGGGGGTCCTCCTACGAGCAGTACTTC
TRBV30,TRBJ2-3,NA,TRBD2,CAWSVHETSGNTDTQYF,TGTGCCTGGAGTGTACATGAGACTAGCGGGAACACAGATACGCAGTATTTT
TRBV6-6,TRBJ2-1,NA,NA,CASSSHSSSYNEQFF,TGTGCCAGCAGTTCCCACTCAAGCTCCTACAATGAGCAGTTCTTC
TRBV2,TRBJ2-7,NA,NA,CASSLDGYEQYF,TGTGCCAGCAGTCTGGACGGCTACGAGCAGTACTTC
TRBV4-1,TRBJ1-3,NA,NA,CASSQDSISGNTIYF,TGCGCCAGCAGCCAAGACAGCATCTCTGGAAACACCATATATTTT
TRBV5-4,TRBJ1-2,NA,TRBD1,CASTRGNYGYTF,TGTGCCAGCACCAGGGGGAACTATGGCTACACCTTC
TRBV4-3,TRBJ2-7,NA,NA,CASSQDQGGGSAYEQYF,TGCGCCAGCAGCCAAGATCAGGGAGGGGGCAGCGCCTACGAGCAGTACTTC
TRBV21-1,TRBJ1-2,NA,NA,CASSKALGRGNGYTF,TGTGCCAGCAGCAAAGCCCTTGGCAGGGGGAATGGCTACACCTTC
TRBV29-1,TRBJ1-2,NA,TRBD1,CSVGTGSDYGYTF,TGCAGCGTGGGGACAGGGTCTGACTATGGCTACACCTTC
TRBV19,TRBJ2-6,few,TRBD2,CASSLSGGKAGANVLTF,TGTGCCAGTAGCCTAAGCGGGGGGAAGGCCGGGGCCAACGTCCTGACTTTC
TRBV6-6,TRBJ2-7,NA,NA,CASRRQLEYEQYF,TGTGCCAGCAGGAGACAGCTCGAATACGAGCAGTACTTC
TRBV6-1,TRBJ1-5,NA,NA,CASSEDPSNQPQHF,TGTGCCAGCAGTGAAGATCCTAGCAATCAGCCCCAGCATTTT
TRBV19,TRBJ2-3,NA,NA,CASSITSSTDTQYF,TGTGCCAGTAGTATCACCTCATCCACAGATACGCAGTATTTT
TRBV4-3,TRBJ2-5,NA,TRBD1,CASSQGQGWETQYF,TGCGCCAGCAGCCAAGGACAGGGTTGGGAGACCCAGTACTTC
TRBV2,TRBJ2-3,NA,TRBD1,CASSPGGGVTDTQYF,TGTGCCAGCAGCCCAGGGGGTGGAGTCACAGATACGCAGTATTTT
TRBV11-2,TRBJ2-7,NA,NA,CASSLASVAAYEQYF,TGTGCCAGCAGCTTAGCTTCGGTAGCGGCATACGAGCAGTACTTC
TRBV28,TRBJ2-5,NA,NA,CASRQGGSETQYF,TGTGCCAGCAGACAGGGGGGGTCAGAGACCCAGTACTTC
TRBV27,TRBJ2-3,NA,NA,CASSEGGGRYTDTQYF,TGTGCCAGCAGCGAGGGTGGGGGCCGATACACAGATACGCAGTATTTT
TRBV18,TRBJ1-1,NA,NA,CASSPPGGRVTEAFF,TGTGCCAGCTCACCCCCCGGGGGGCGGGTCACTGAAGCTTTCTTT
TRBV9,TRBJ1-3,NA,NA,CASSVVGDSAGNTIYF,TGTGCCAGCAGCGTAGTCGGGGATTCGGCTGGAAACACCATATATTTT
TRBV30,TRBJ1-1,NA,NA,CAWSELLRGLGNTEAFF,TGTGCCTGGAGTGAATTATTGCGGGGGCTGGGGAACACTGAAGCTTTCTTT
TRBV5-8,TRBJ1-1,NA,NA,CASSLLPGPGAFF,TGTGCCAGCAGCTTACTCCCGGGCCCTGGGGCTTTCTTT
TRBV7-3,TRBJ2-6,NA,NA,CASSLESGASGANVLTF,TGTGCCAGCAGCTTAGAATCCGGGGCCTCTGGGGCCAACGTCCTGACTTTC
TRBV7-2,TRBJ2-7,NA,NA,CASSLVPTSSYEQYF,TGTGCCAGCAGCTTAGTACCAACGAGCTCCTACGAGCAGTACTTC
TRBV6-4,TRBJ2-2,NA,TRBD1,CASSAQPTQGSGELFF,TGTGCCAGCAGTGCTCAACCCACACAGGGGTCCGGGGAGCTGTTTTTT
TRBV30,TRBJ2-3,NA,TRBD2,CAWSLLAGTDTQYF,TGTGCCTGGAGTCTGCTAGCGGGGACAGATACGCAGTATTTT
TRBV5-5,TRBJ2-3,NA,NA,CASSPPMGTDTQYF,TGTGCCAGCAGCCCGCCCATGGGCACAGATACGCAGTATTTT
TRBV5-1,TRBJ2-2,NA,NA,CASSLYQNTGELFF,TGCGCCAGCAGCTTGTACCAGAACACCGGGGAGCTGTTTTTT
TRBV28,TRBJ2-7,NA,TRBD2,CASSRSPGLAGKYEQYF,TGTGCCAGCAGTCGGTCCCCGGGACTAGCGGGAAAATACGAGCAGTACTTC
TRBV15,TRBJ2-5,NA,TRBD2,CATSRDWLAGQETQYF,TGTGCCACCAGCAGAGATTGGCTAGCGGGACAAGAGACCCAGTACTTC
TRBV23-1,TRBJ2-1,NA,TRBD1,CASRREQGGNEQFF,TGCGCCAGCAGACGAGAACAGGGGGGCAATGAGCAGTTCTTC
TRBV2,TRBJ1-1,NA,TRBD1,CANSRDRGETEAFF,TGTGCCAACTCCCGGGACAGGGGTGAAACTGAAGCTTTCTTT
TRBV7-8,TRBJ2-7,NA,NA,CASSLTTSYEQYF,TGTGCCAGCAGCCTTACCACCTCCTACGAGCAGTACTTC
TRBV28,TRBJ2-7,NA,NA,CASSLAGPPYEQYF,TGTGCCAGCAGTTTGGCAGGGCCTCCCTACGAGCAGTACTTC
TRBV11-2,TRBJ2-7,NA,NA,CASSSSYEQYF,TGTGCCAGCAGCTCTTCCTACGAGCAGTACTTC
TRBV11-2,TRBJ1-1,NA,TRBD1,CASSLDSEQGAQVAFF,TGTGCCAGCAGCTTAGATTCAGAACAGGGGGCGCAGGTAGCTTTCTTT
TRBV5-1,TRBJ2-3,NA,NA,CASSLGGPPTDTQYF,TGCGCCAGCAGCTTGGGAGGGCCACCCACAGATACGCAGTATTTT
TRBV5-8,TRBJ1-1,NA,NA,CANKGGTGNTEAFF,TGTGCCAACAAGGGGGGGACCGGGAACACTGAAGCTTTCTTT
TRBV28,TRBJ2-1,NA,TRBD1,CASRGQLDEQFF,TGTGCCAGCAGGGGACAGTTGGATGAGCAGTTCTTC
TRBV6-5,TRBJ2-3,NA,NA,CASSYSITLYPQYF,TGTGCCAGCAGTTACAGTATCACATTGTATCCGCAGTATTTT
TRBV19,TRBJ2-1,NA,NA,CASSILPTDEQFF,TGTGCCAGTAGTATATTACCGACCGATGAGCAGTTCTTC
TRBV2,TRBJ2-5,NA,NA,CASTPRVETQYF,TGTGCCAGCACCCCACGGGTGGAGACCCAGTACTTC
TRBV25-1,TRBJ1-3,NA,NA,CASSDVNRVAGNTIYF,TGTGCCAGCAGTGATGTGAACCGGGTAGCTGGAAACACCATATATTTT
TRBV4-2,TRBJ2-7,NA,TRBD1,CASSQDRRTGIYEQYF,TGTGCCAGCAGCCAAGATCGTAGGACAGGGATCTACGAGCAGTACTTC
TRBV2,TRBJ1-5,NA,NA,CASSEQDNQPQHF,TGTGCCAGCAGTGAACAAGATAATCAGCCCCAGCATTTT
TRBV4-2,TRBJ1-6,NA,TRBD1,CASSLPGQGYRSPLHF,TGTGCCAGCAGCCTACCCGGACAGGGCTATCGATCACCCCTCCACTTT